The 29 T cell receptor beta chains below come from one sample, sequenced in a study of T cells after posttransplantation cyclophosphamide. TCRdb's copy holds only in-frame clones and misses some; the assay was immunoSEQ multiplex PCR. The sample carries approximately 15,000 clones, about 95% recorded once. Cells defined as naive were viable CD3+CD4+ or CD3+CD8+ and CCR7+CD45RA+CD45RO-CD95-CD27+CD28+. Sequences were obtained from naive CD4+ T cells sorted from blood. These receptor sequences come from a woman aged 45-65 years in good health and a related stem cell transplant donor.

The rearrangement uses TRBV5-1 and TRBJ1-1; TRBD1 aligns across 7 bases. Unmatched junction bases numbered 4, after V lost 4 bases and J lost 1 base. Germline V gene data show CDR1 as SGHRS and CDR2 as YFSETQ. This CDR3 has 14 amino acids. As DNA, the CDR3 is TGCGCCAGCAGCAAACGACAGGGGAACACTGAAGCTTTCTTT. Its translation: CASSKRQGNTEAFF.

The chain employs TRBV7-2 and TRBJ2-7; weak D call: TRBD2 (6 bases). The CDR3 spans 16 residues. V gave up 7 bases and J gave up 2 bases, with 21 bases separating them. CDR1 and CDR2 from the germline V gene are SGHTA and FQGNSA. The CDR3: CASNNWRGLGTYEQYF. CDR3 bases: TGTGCCAGCAACAACTGGAGGGGACTTGGAACCTACGAGCAGTACTTC.

This chain joins TRBV6-6 and TRBJ1-2; D is ambiguous. V shed 0 bases and J shed 3 bases, with 8 bases lying between them. The CDR3 has 14 residues. Germline V gene data show CDR1 as MNHNY and CDR2 as SVGAGI (reference sequence). DNA of the CDR3: TGTGCCAGCAGTTACTCGAGGGCACACTATGGCTACACCTTC. Encoded protein: CASSYSRAHYGYTF.

The V gene is TRBV5-4, the J gene TRBJ2-6, with a tentative D call TRBD1 (6 bases). V was shortened by 3 bases and J by 7 bases, with 11 bases between the two germline ends. The CDR3 is 14 amino acids. The germline V gene encodes CDR1 SGHNT and CDR2 YYREEE (reference sequence). DNA of the CDR3: TGTGCCAGCAGCTCGCCACAGGGAGCCAACGTCCTGACTTTC. Amino acid sequence: CASSSPQGANVLTF. Full variable domain (rest looked up from reference TRBV5-4 and TRBJ2-6): ETGVTQSPTHLIKTRGQQVTLRCSSQSGHNTVSWYQQALGQGPQFIFQYYREEENGRGNFPPRFSGLQFPNYSSELNVNALELDDSALYLCASSSPQGANVLTFGAGSRLTVL.

The chain employs TRBV5-1 and TRBJ1-1, with 8 nucleotides matching TRBD1. The CDR3 length is 15 residues. CDR1 is SGHRS, CDR2 YFSETQ, per germline. After removal of 4 bases from V and 3 bases from J, the junction contained 8 bases not matched to a gene. CDR3 in DNA: TGCGCCAGCAGCAGTGGACCGACAGGGGACACTGAAGCTTTCTTT. It translates to CASSSGPTGDTEAFF.

This chain connects TRBV5-4 to TRBJ2-1; TRBD2 aligns across 10 bases. J lost 5 bases, V lost 2 bases, and 13 bases had no gene match. The CDR3 is 18 amino acids. Germline V lookup: CDR1 SGHNT, CDR2 YYREEE (reference sequence). CDR3 coding DNA: TGTGCCAGCAGCTTAGCGTCATTGCTAGCGGGGGAAGACAATGAGCAGTTCTTC. Its protein is CASSLASLLAGEDNEQFF.

The chain is built from TRBV6-5 and TRBJ1-5, with D hard to call. Germline assignment: CDR1 MNHEY and CDR2 SVGAGI. The CDR3 has 15 amino acids. V dropped 5 bases and J dropped 3 bases, with 14 bases sitting between them. CDR3 DNA sequence: TGTGCCAGCAGTGCCACCCGGGAAATCAATCAGCCCCAGCATTTT. Protein sequence: CASSATREINQPQHF.

This chain uses TRBV9 with TRBJ1-2, with 9 bases aligning to TRBD1. The CDR3 has 15 amino acids. Germline V CDR1 and CDR2: SGDLS, YYNGEE. J lost 6 bases, V lost 0 bases, and 6 bases had no gene match. CDR3 in DNA: TGTGCCAGCAGCGTAGCTACATGGACAGGGGATGGCTACACCTTC. Residues: CASSVATWTGDGYTF.

The rearrangement joins TRBV19 to TRBJ1-6, with D hard to call. Germline V gene lookup returns CDR1 LNHDA and CDR2 SQIVND (reference sequence). This CDR3 has 13 amino acids. Trimming removed 4 bases at V and 10 bases at J, with 11 bases between. CDR3 in amino acids: CASSTTAGSPLHF. CDR3 bases: TGTGCCAGTAGTACGACCGCGGGATCACCCCTCCACTTT. The full variable domain, rest sourced from reference TRBV19 and TRBJ1-6, is DGGITQSPKYLFRKEGQNVTLSCEQNLNHDAMYWYRQDPGQGLRLIYYSQIVNDFQKGDIAEGYSVSREKKESFPLTVTSAQKNPTAFYLCASSTTAGSPLHFGNGTRLTVT.

The chain links TRBV19 to TRBJ1-1; no firm D call. V shed 5 bases and J shed 1 base, with 8 bases lying between them. Germline values: CDR1 LNHDA, CDR2 SQIVND (reference sequence). There are 13 residues in the CDR3. CDR3 bases: TGTGCCAGTAGTTTTACAGAGAACACTGAAGCTTTCTTT. Protein sequence: CASSFTENTEAFF.

The gene calls are TRBV5-1 and TRBJ2-2, with TRBD2 identical over 11 bases. From germline, CDR1 is SGHRS and CDR2 YFSETQ. With V trimmed by 4 bases and J by 7 bases, 9 bases remained unmatched. CDR3 length: 16 residues. CDR3 nucleotides: TGCGCCAGCAGCACTTTAGCGGGAGGGCCGAGCGGGGAGCTGTTTTTT. It encodes CASSTLAGGPSGELFF.

The rearrangement uses TRBV6-5 and TRBJ1-2; D is ambiguous. The ends were cut back, 6 bases at V and 1 base at J, with 6 bases in the middle. CDR3 length: 12 amino acids. CDR1 is MNHEY and CDR2 is SVGAGI in the germline V gene. CDR3 coding DNA: TGTGCCAGCAGGCAGAATAACTATGGCTACACCTTC. This sequence encodes CASRQNNYGYTF.

The J gene is TRBJ2-1, the V gene TRBV9, with D possibly matching TRBD2 (6 bases). The V and J ends lost 4 bases and 5 bases respectively, with 13 bases between them. The length of the CDR3 is 14 residues. The germline CDR1 and CDR2 sequences are SGDLS and YYNGEE. DNA of the CDR3: TGTGCCAGCAGCACGGGACTCCCCAACAATGAGCAGTTCTTC. It codes for CASSTGLPNNEQFF.

The chain joins TRBV5-4 to TRBJ1-5; possibly TRBD1 for D (5 bases). This CDR3 is 14 amino acids long. V gave up 4 bases and J gave up 4 bases, with 12 bases separating them. Germline V gene data show CDR1 as SGHNT and CDR2 as YYREEE (reference sequence). For the CDR3, the DNA is TGTGCCAGCAGCCAAGAGCGGGGGAATCAGCCCCAGCATTTT. Residues: CASSQERGNQPQHF. Complete variable domain (other parts from reference TRBV5-4 and TRBJ1-5): ETGVTQSPTHLIKTRGQQVTLRCSSQSGHNTVSWYQQALGQGPQFIFQYYREEENGRGNFPPRFSGLQFPNYSSELNVNALELDDSALYLCASSQERGNQPQHFGDGTRLSIL.

This sequence joins TRBV9 and TRBJ1-1; D is possibly TRBD1 (5 bases). Germline assignment: CDR1 SGDLS and CDR2 YYNGEE. This CDR3 comprises 14 residues. V was shortened by 1 base and J by 5 bases, with 12 bases between the two germline ends. CDR3 bases: TGTGCCAGCAGCGTAAAGGGGCGGGGGACTGAAGCTTTCTTT. It encodes CASSVKGRGTEAFF.

The chain has TRBV19 and TRBJ1-5; 8 nucleotides match TRBD1. V lost 4 bases and J lost 1; bases outside the gene matches: 6. The germline V gene encodes CDR1 LNHDA and CDR2 SQIVND (reference sequence). The CDR3 runs 16 residues. The CDR3 DNA follows: TGTGCCAGTAGTACCCAGGGGGCGCAGAGCAATCAGCCCCAGCATTTT. It encodes CASSTQGAQSNQPQHF.

This chain connects TRBV28 to TRBJ1-5; D not resolved. V was shortened by 7 bases and J by 2 bases, with 15 bases between the two germline ends. Germline loops: CDR1 MDHEN, CDR2 SYDVKM. This CDR3 is built from 15 residues. CDR3 in DNA: TGTGCCAGCATCCAAGGACGGCGGGGCAATCAGCCCCAGCATTTT. Translation gives CASIQGRRGNQPQHF.

The chain uses TRBV7-9 and TRBJ2-1, with 7 bases matching TRBD2. Germline CDR1 SEHNR, CDR2 FQNEAQ (reference sequence). J was trimmed by 6 bases and V by 2 bases; bases with no gene match: 10. The length of the CDR3 is 16 residues. CDR3 in amino acids: CASSLRRAGVGNEQFF. For the CDR3, the DNA is TGTGCCAGCAGCTTACGTCGCGCGGGAGTCGGCAATGAGCAGTTCTTC.

The chain links TRBV6-5 to TRBJ1-1; the D is unclear. The CDR3 totals 13 residues. The germline gives CDR1 MNHEY, CDR2 SVGAGI. V was cut by 4 bases and J by 1 base, with 7 bases left in between. The CDR3 DNA follows: TGTGCCAGCAGTTTAGAGGCGAACACTGAAGCTTTCTTT. Its protein is CASSLEANTEAFF.

A single count supports this clone. The genes are TRBV4-2 and TRBJ1-3; 7 bases map to TRBD1. Germline loops: CDR1 LGHNA, CDR2 YNFKEQ. This CDR3 contains 20 residues. V was clipped by 4 bases and J by 1 base; unmatched bases: 19. CDR3 coding DNA: TGTGCCAGCAGCCTAGAGGTGCGACGACAGGGAACCCGGTCTGGAAACACCATATATTTT. Protein product: CASSLEVRRQGTRSGNTIYF.

V is TRBV10-3 and J is TRBJ2-2, with a weak D call TRBD2 (5 bases). This CDR3 comprises 15 residues. The germline V and J ends were trimmed by 3 bases and 2 bases, with 10 bases remaining between them. The V gene's germline CDR1 is ENHRY and CDR2 SYGVKD. CDR3 sequence reads: CAISDRGVNTGELFF. The CDR3 bases are TGTGCCATCAGTGACCGGGGAGTCAACACCGGGGAGCTGTTTTTT.

The chain has TRBV11-2 and TRBJ1-4; weak D call: TRBD1 (5 bases). CDR1 SGHAT and CDR2 FQNNGV come from the germline V gene. Deletions cut 2 bases from V and 5 bases from J, with 9 bases between. This CDR3 has 14 amino acids. The CDR3: CASSLIRQNEKLFF. The CDR3 DNA follows: TGTGCCAGCAGCTTAATAAGACAGAATGAAAAACTGTTTTTT.

This chain connects TRBV5-1 to TRBJ1-4; possible D gene TRBD1, 5 bases. Trimming cost V 4 bases and J 3 bases, with 13 bases left between them. This CDR3 has 15 amino acids. The germline V gene encodes CDR1 SGHRS and CDR2 YFSETQ. The CDR3 sequence is CASSEWGGANEKLFF. The DNA of the CDR3 is TGCGCCAGCAGCGAGTGGGGGGGGGCTAATGAAAAACTGTTTTTT.

V usage is TRBV4-3 and J usage is TRBJ2-3, with a tentative D call TRBD1 (5 bases). V was trimmed by 0 bases and J by 8 bases, leaving 21 bases between them. The CDR3 length is 17 residues. Germline V gene sequence: CDR1 LGHNA, CDR2 YSLEER. The CDR3 nucleotides are TGCGCCAGCAGCCAAGAGCCGGCGAGCTTCCCGCAGGGTACGCAGTATTTT. This codes for CASSQEPASFPQGTQYF.

V gene TRBV15 combines with J gene TRBJ2-4; 8 bases match TRBD2. This CDR3 comprises 17 residues. Germline CDR1 reads LNHNV; CDR2 reads YYDKDF (reference sequence). After removal of 5 bases from V and 0 bases from J, the junction contained 9 bases not matched to a gene. CDR3: CATSVLSGTLAKNIQYF. The DNA for the CDR3 is TGTGCCACCAGCGTTCTTAGCGGGACGTTAGCCAAAAACATTCAGTACTTC.

The chain recombines TRBV9 with TRBJ2-5; D may be TRBD2 (5 bases). Trimming took 0 bases from V and 5 from J, leaving 8 bases between them. The CDR3 spans 13 residues. Germline assignment: CDR1 SGDLS and CDR2 YYNGEE. CDR3 in DNA: TGTGCCAGCAGCGTAGAGAGGAGGGAGACCCAGTACTTC. Amino acids: CASSVERRETQYF.

There are a few counts of this clone. The chain recombines TRBV2 with TRBJ1-1, with D perhaps TRBD1 (5 bases). In germline, CDR1 is SNHLY, CDR2 FYNNEI. Trimming cost V 2 bases and J 0 bases, with 13 bases left between them. The CDR3 runs 16 residues. In DNA, the CDR3 is TGTGCCAGCAGTGAATGGGGGGGTCAGGTGAACACTGAAGCTTTCTTT. Protein sequence: CASSEWGGQVNTEAFF.

This clone showed up just once. The genes are TRBV6-1 and TRBJ2-1, with a tentative D call TRBD2 (5 bases). This CDR3 spans 13 amino acids. V was clipped by 6 bases and J by 2 bases, with 8 bases between them. Germline CDR1 and CDR2: MNHNS and SASEGT. The CDR3 loop is CASSPGTYNEQFF. The CDR3 nucleotides read TGTGCCAGCAGCCCCGGGACCTACAATGAGCAGTTCTTC.

This rearrangement joins TRBV7-3 to TRBJ2-7, with 8 bases identical to TRBD2. Germline assignment: CDR1 SGHTA and CDR2 FQGTGA. The CDR3 sequence is 16 residues long. Trimming at V came to 2 bases and at J to 1 base, leaving 7 bases not matched to a gene. CDR3 protein: CASSLGFERGSYEQYF. DNA for the CDR3: TGTGCCAGCAGCTTAGGTTTCGAGCGGGGGTCCTACGAGCAGTACTTC.